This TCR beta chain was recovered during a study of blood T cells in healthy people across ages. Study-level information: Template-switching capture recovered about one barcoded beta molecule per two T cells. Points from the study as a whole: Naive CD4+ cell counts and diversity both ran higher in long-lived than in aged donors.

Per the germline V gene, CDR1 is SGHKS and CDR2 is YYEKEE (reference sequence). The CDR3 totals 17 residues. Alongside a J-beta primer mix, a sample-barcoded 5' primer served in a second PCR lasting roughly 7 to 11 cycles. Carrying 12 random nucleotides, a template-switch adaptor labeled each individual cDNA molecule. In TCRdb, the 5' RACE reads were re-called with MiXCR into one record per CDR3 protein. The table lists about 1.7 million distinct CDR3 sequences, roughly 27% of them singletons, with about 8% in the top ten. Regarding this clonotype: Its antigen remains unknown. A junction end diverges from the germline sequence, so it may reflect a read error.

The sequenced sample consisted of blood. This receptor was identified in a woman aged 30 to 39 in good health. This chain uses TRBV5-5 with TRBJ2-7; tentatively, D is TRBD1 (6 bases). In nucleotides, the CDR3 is TGTGCCAGCGGCTTCGGAACAGGGAACATTAATTCCTACGAGCAGTACTTC. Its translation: CASGFGTGNINSYEQYF.